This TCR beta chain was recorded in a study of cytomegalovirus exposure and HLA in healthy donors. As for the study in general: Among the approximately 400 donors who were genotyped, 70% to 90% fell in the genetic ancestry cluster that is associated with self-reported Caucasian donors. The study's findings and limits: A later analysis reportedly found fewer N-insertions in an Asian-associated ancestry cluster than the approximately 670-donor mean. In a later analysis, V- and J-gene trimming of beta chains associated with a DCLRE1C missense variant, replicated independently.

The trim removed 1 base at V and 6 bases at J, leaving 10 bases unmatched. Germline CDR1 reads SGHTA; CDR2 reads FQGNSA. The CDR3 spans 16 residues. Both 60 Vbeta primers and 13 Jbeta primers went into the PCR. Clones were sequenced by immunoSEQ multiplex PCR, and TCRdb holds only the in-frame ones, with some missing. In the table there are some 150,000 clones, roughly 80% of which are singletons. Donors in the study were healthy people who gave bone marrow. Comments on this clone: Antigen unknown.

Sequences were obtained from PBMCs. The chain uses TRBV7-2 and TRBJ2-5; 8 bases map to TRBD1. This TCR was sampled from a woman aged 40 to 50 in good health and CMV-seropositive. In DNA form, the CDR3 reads TGTGCCAGCAGCTTAGAGGGGACAGGACGTAGAAAGACCCAGTACTTC. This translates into CASSLEGTGRRKTQYF.